This T cell receptor beta chain was sequenced in a study of tumor and adjacent non-tumor tissue in lung cancer. A modified ARM-PCR protocol with three rounds of nested PCR amplified TCRbeta. TCRdb re-derived calls from the multiplex PCR reads in MiXCR, one entry per CDR3 protein. The table lists 80,000 or so distinct CDR3 sequences, roughly 80% of them singletons. Notes on the study in general: Normal lung showed higher cumulative top 100 clone frequency than tumor. Compared with tumor, normal lung showed significantly lower TCR diversity.

The template was RNA from unsorted bulk tissue. The normal lung tissue was taken more than 3 cm from the tumor edge. The CDR3 covers 15 residues. About this clonotype itself: Its specificity is not known. A junction end diverges from the germline sequence, so it may reflect a read error.

The sequence derives from a man in his sixties with non-small cell lung cancer. The sequencing sample was made of distant non-tumor lung tissue. The chain joins TRBV12-3 or TRBV12-4 to TRBJ1-1; D is ambiguous. The DNA of the CDR3 is TGTGCTAGCAGTTTCCAAGGGATACCGAACACTGAAGCTTTCTTT. Its protein is CASSFQGIPNTEAFF.